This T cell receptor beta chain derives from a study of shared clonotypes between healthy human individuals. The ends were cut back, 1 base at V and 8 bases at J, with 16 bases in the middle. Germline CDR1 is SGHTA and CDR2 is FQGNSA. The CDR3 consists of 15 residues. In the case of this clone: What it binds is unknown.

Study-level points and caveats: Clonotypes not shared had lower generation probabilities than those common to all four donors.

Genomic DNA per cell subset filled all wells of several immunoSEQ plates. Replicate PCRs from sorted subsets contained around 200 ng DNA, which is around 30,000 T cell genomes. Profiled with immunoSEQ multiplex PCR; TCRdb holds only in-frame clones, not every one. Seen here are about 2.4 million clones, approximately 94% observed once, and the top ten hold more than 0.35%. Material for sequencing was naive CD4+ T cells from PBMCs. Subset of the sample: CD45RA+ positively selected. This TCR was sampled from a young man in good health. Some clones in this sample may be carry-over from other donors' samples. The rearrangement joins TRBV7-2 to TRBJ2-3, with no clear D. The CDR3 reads CASSLVGVQVGTQYF. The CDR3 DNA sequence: TGTGCCAGCAGCTTAGTAGGTGTCCAGGTCGGTACGCAGTATTTT.